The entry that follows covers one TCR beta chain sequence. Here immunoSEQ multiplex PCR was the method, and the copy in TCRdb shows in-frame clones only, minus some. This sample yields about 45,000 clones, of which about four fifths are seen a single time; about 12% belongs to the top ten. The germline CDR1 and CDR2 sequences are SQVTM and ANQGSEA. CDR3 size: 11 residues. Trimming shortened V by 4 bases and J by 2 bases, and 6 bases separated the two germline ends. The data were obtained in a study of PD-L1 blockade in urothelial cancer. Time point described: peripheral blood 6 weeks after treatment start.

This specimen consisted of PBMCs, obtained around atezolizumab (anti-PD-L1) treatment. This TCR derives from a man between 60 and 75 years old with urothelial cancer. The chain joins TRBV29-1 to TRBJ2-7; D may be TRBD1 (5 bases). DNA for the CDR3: TGCAGCGTTGGGACACCCTACGAGCAGTACTTC. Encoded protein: CSVGTPYEQYF.